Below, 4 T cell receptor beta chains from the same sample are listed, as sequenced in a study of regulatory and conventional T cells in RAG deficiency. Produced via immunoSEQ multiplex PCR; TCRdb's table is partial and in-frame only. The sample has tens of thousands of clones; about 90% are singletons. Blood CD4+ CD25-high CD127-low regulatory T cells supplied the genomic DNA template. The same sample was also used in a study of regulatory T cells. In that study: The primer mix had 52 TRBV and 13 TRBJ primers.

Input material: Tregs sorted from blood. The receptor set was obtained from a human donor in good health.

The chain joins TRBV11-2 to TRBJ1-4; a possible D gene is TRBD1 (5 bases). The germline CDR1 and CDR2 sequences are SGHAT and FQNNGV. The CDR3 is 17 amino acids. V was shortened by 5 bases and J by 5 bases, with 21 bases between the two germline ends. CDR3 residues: CASSPYRDGRRNEKLFF. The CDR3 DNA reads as TGTGCCAGCAGCCCTTATCGGGACGGGAGACGCAATGAAAAACTGTTTTTT.

The CDR3 spells CASSSTGANQPQHF. DNA for the CDR3: TGTGCCAGTAGTAGCACAGGGGCTAATCAGCCCCAGCATTTT. J is TRBJ1-5 and V is TRBV19; TRBD1 aligns across 7 bases. The CDR3 has 14 amino acids. V was pared by 4 bases and J by 4 bases, with 4 bases of the junction left unmatched. The germline V gene has CDR1 LNHDA and CDR2 SQIVND (reference sequence).

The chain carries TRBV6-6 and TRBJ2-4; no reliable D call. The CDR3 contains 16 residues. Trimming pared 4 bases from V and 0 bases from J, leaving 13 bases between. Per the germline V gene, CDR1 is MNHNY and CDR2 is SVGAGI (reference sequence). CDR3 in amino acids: CASSSSGGIAKNIQYF. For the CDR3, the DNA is TGTGCCAGCAGTTCGAGTGGCGGCATAGCCAAAAACATTCAGTACTTC.

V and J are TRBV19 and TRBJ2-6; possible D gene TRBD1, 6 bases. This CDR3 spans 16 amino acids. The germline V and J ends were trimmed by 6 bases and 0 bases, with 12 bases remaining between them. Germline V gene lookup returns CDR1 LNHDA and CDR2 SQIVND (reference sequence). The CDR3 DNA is TGTGCCAGTAGATACTTACAGGGCTCTGGGGCCAACGTCCTGACTTTC. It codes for CASRYLQGSGANVLTF.